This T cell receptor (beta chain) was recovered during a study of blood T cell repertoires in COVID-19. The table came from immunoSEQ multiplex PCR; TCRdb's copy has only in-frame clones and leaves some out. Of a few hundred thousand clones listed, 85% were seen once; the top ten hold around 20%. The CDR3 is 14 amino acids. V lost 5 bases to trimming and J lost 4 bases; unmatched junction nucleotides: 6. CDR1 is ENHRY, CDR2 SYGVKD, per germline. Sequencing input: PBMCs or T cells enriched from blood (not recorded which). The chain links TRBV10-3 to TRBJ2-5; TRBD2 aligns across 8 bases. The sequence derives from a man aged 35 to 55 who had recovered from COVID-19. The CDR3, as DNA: TGTGCCATCAGTCCATCTCTAGCGGGAGAGACCCAGTACTTC. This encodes CAISPSLAGETQYF.